The 27 T cell receptor beta chains below all came from one sample that was sequenced in a study of T cells in Graves' hyperthyroidism and ophthalmopathy. What was amplified from RNA transcripts were TCR beta CDR3 regions. HTBI primers were the set used in a first-round RT-PCR of the TCR CDR3. TCRdb ran MiXCR on the multiplex PCR reads and lists one entry per CDR3 protein. The table includes 300,000 to 450,000 distinct CDR3 sequences, more than 13% detected once. The specimen sequenced was blood. The receptors here all came from a woman aged 25 to 39 with Graves' hyperthyroidism.

This clonotype was recorded at least ten times. The chain employs TRBV15 and TRBJ2-3; TRBD2 agrees at 11 bases. V lost 5 bases, J lost 0 bases, and 4 bases stayed unmatched. This CDR3 comprises 16 residues. The germline V gene has CDR1 LNHNV and CDR2 YYDKDF (reference sequence). The CDR3 sequence: CATSSRTSGSTDTQYF. The CDR3 DNA reads TGTGCCACCAGCTCTCGGACTAGCGGGAGCACAGATACGCAGTATTTT.

With regard to this clonotype: The junction departs from the called germline gene at one end, perhaps through a read error. V usage is TRBV7-9 and J usage is TRBJ2-2; maybe TRBD2 (6 bases). Germline V gives CDR1 SEHNR, CDR2 FQNEAQ (reference sequence). The CDR3 is made up of 15 amino acids. CDR3 amino acids: CANSSSGTLTGELFF. The CDR3 DNA follows: TGTGCCAACAGCTCCAGTGGGACTCTCACCGGGGAGCTGTTTTTT.

At least ten counts were recorded for this clonotype. The V gene is TRBV28, the J gene TRBJ2-1; weak D call: TRBD2 (6 bases). V gave up 3 bases and J gave up 0 bases, with 12 bases separating them. CDR1 and CDR2 (germline): MDHEN, SYDVKM. This CDR3 spans 16 amino acids. CDR3: CASSFGGKRSYNEQFF. Written as DNA, the CDR3 is TGTGCCAGCAGTTTTGGCGGGAAGCGCTCCTACAATGAGCAGTTCTTC.

The DNA for the CDR3 is TGTGCCAGCAGCGTAGAAGTAGACCCTGGCTACACCTTC. Protein: CASSVEVDPGYTF. The rearrangement links TRBV9 to TRBJ1-2, with D uncertain. CDR1 and CDR2 from the germline V gene are SGDLS and YYNGEE. Trimming removed 0 bases at V and 7 bases at J, with 10 bases between. The CDR3 is 13 residues long.

This clonotype was detected a few times. This is likely a read error, given that the CDR3 carries no conserved phenylalanine or tryptophan at its end. This chain connects TRBV14 to TRBJ1-1; no firm D call. This CDR3 is 13 amino acids long. Germline loops: CDR1 SGHDN, CDR2 FVKESK. The CDR3: CAGSQEMNTEAFS. The CDR3 DNA reads as TGTGCCGGCAGCCAGGAGATGAACACTGAAGCTTTCTCT.

V and J are TRBV7-2 and TRBJ2-7, with 8 positions matching TRBD2. The CDR3 is 17 amino acids. Germline loops: CDR1 SGHTA, CDR2 FQGNSA. V trimming: 2 bases; J trimming: 5 bases; junction bases outside the gene matches: 14. The CDR3 coding sequence is TGTGCCAGCAGCTTACCCCCCAGGAGCGGGAGAGGCGACGAGCAGTACTTC. This gives the protein CASSLPPRSGRGDEQYF.

The V call is TRBV18, the J call TRBJ2-3; the match to TRBD2 covers 7 bases. V shed 3 bases, J shed 14 bases, and the junction held 11 bases outside the gene matches. Germline assignment: CDR1 KGHSH and CDR2 LQKENI. The CDR3 contains 13 residues. The chain's CDR3 is CASSPGRSGWTYF. The CDR3 DNA reads as TGTGCCAGCTCACCCGGGCGTAGCGGGTGGACGTATTTT.

This clonotype was found many times. V is TRBV27 and J is TRBJ2-1, with D possibly being TRBD1 (6 bases). The CDR3 is 13 residues long. In germline, CDR1 is MNHEY, CDR2 SMNVEV (reference sequence). The V gene lost 3 bases and the J gene lost 5 bases, with 8 bases spanning the gap. CDR3 residues: CASSLDSDNEQFF. The CDR3 DNA reads TGTGCCAGCAGTTTGGACAGTGACAATGAGCAGTTCTTC.

This clonotype was detected ten times or more. V and J are TRBV20-1 and TRBJ2-7, with a possible D match to TRBD1 (6 bases). This CDR3 has 13 residues. V shed 3 bases and J shed 6 bases, with 15 bases lying between them. The V gene's germline CDR1 is DFQATT and CDR2 SNEGSKA (reference sequence). CDR3 sequence (DNA): TGCAGTGCTAGGGCACAGGGCATCCTCGAGCAGTACTTC. Its protein product is CSARAQGILEQYF.

This clonotype was detected only a few times. The chain joins TRBV19 to TRBJ1-4; 7 bases line up with TRBD1. The CDR3 has 15 amino acids. Germline CDR1 is LNHDA and CDR2 is SQIVND (reference sequence). V shed 8 bases and J 6 bases; nucleotides not matched to a gene: 12. The CDR3 bases are TGTGCCAGTGAGAAAACGCGAGGGGGCTATGAAAAACTGTTTTTT. It translates to CASEKTRGGYEKLFF.

At least ten counts were recorded for this clonotype. The J gene is TRBJ2-3, the V gene TRBV5-1, with 9 bases aligning to TRBD2. Germline trimming cut 4 bases from V and 0 bases from J; bases unmatched to any gene: 3. The CDR3 extends over 15 amino acids. The germline V gene encodes CDR1 SGHRS and CDR2 YFSETQ. The CDR3 protein is CASSPAGGSTDTQYF. The CDR3 DNA sequence: TGCGCCAGCAGCCCCGCGGGAGGGAGCACAGATACGCAGTATTTT.

This clonotype showed up many times. In DNA form, the CDR3 reads TGTGCCAGCAGTGGACCGGGACAGTCTTTCTCCTACGAGCAGTACTTC. Its protein product is CASSGPGQSFSYEQYF. J is TRBJ2-7 and V is TRBV12-3 or TRBV12-4; 7 bases map to TRBD1. Trimming removed 5 bases from V and 0 bases from J; junction bases left unmatched: 10. There are 16 residues in the CDR3.

In this sample, this clonotype turned up many times. This chain joins TRBV7-6 and TRBJ2-1; D remains unclear. The CDR3 has 12 residues. V lost 4 bases to trimming and J lost 8 bases, with 9 bases between them. Looked up from germline, CDR1 is SGHVS and CDR2 is FNYEAQ. The CDR3 region is CASSSDMDEQFF. Written as DNA, the CDR3 is TGTGCCAGCAGCTCCGATATGGATGAGCAGTTCTTC.

This clonotype has a count of ten or more. This chain joins TRBV5-8 and TRBJ2-1; 7 positions match TRBD2. The junction had 20 bases not matched to a gene; V was cut back by 5 bases and J by 9 bases. CDR1 and CDR2 from the germline V gene are SGHTS and YDEGEE. CDR3 length: 17 amino acids. CDR3 in DNA: TGTGCCAGCAGTGATCCACTAGCGCAAGGAGACCCATTTGAGCAGTTCTTC. Translated, it gives CASSDPLAQGDPFEQFF. The complete variable domain, with remaining parts taken from reference TRBV5-8 and TRBJ2-1, reads EAGVTQSPTHLIKTRGQQATLRCSPISGHTSVYWYQQALGLGLQFLLWYDEGEERNRGNFPPRFSGRQFPNYSSELNVNALELEDSALYLCASSDPLAQGDPFEQFFGPGTRLTVL.

This clonotype was seen repeatedly, ten times or more. The chain uses TRBV3-1 and TRBJ2-3; TRBD2 might be the D (5 bases). The CDR3 contains 15 residues. Germline V CDR1 and CDR2: LGHDT, YNNKEL (reference sequence). V lost 4 bases and J 3 bases, leaving 14 bases between the germline ends. CDR3 sequence reads: CASSPGPRGTDTQYF. The DNA of the CDR3 is TGTGCCAGCAGCCCCGGACCCCGAGGGACAGATACGCAGTATTTT.

This clonotype was seen repeatedly, ten times or more. V and J are TRBV10-1 and TRBJ2-7; D unresolved. This CDR3 is built from 13 residues. From germline, CDR1 is WNHNN and CDR2 SYGVQD (reference sequence). V lost 2 bases, J lost 3 bases, and 8 bases lay in between. CDR3 sequence (DNA): TGCGCCAGCAGTGAGGCCAGATACTACGAGCAGTACTTC. Residues: CASSEARYYEQYF.

This clonotype was detected many times. J is TRBJ1-1 and V is TRBV28; the D gene is possibly TRBD1 (6 bases). The length of the CDR3 is 15 residues. V shed 4 bases and J shed 1 base, with 13 bases lying between them. Germline CDR1 is MDHEN and CDR2 is SYDVKM. CDR3 sequence: CASSSRGAPNTEAFF. CDR3 nucleotides: TGTGCCAGCAGTTCGCGGGGGGCGCCGAACACTGAAGCTTTCTTT. Full variable domain (outside the CDR3, taken from reference TRBV28 and TRBJ1-1): DVKVTQSSRYLVKRTGEKVFLECVQDMDHENMFWYRQDPGLGLRLIYFSYDVKMKEKGDIPEGYSVSREKKERFSLILESASTNQTSMYLCASSSRGAPNTEAFFGQGTRLTVV.

This clonotype was detected a few times. V usage is TRBV20-1 and J usage is TRBJ2-1, with unresolved D. This CDR3 contains 12 residues. V was trimmed by 5 bases and J by 0 bases, leaving 5 bases between them. Germline V gives CDR1 DFQATT, CDR2 SNEGSKA (reference sequence). The CDR3 DNA follows: TGCAGTGCTGACACCTCCTACAATGAGCAGTTCTTC. It translates to CSADTSYNEQFF.

In its sample, this clonotype was seen a few times. The chain employs TRBV5-1 and TRBJ2-3, with D perhaps given as TRBD1 or TRBD2 (5 bases each). Germline CDR1 is SGHRS and CDR2 is YFSETQ. Trimming removed 3 bases at V and 1 base at J, with 9 bases between. The CDR3 runs 14 residues. The CDR3 here is CASSWDPGTDTQYF. The CDR3 DNA reads TGCGCCAGCAGCTGGGACCCGGGCACAGATACGCAGTATTTT.

This chain joins TRBV18 and TRBJ2-1, with D uncertain. CDR3 length: 14 residues. Trimming removed 2 bases at V and 6 bases at J, with 11 bases between. The germline gives CDR1 KGHSH, CDR2 LQKENI. CDR3 coding DNA: TGTGCCAGCTCACCAATCATGTCGGGCAATGAGCAGTTCTTC. It codes for CASSPIMSGNEQFF.

This clonotype was counted many times. The CDR3 spells CASSQEDYLAGRGTQYF. The CDR3 region has the DNA TGTGCCAGCAGCCAAGAAGACTACCTAGCGGGGCGAGGGACCCAGTACTTC. This sequence joins TRBV3-1 and TRBJ2-5, with TRBD2 matching 9 bases. Germline V CDR1 and CDR2: LGHDT, YNNKEL (reference sequence). Trimming took 0 bases from V and 7 from J; bases not matched to a gene: 12. CDR3 length: 17 residues.

The rearrangement links TRBV5-6 to TRBJ2-7; TRBD2 matches 16 bases. V lost 5 bases, J lost 2 bases, and 10 bases stayed unmatched. Germline lookup yields CDR1 SGHDT and CDR2 YYEEEE. The CDR3 sequence is 18 residues long. As DNA, the CDR3 is TGTGCCAGCAGAAGAGCGGGACTAGCGGGAGGGGATGCCTACGAGCAGTACTTC. Translating gives CASRRAGLAGGDAYEQYF.

This clonotype was recorded at least ten times. V usage is TRBV20-1 and J usage is TRBJ2-3; TRBD2 is a possible D gene (5 bases). The CDR3 is made up of 15 amino acids. Trimming left V 0 bases short and J 5 bases short, with 15 bases between. The germline V gene has CDR1 DFQATT and CDR2 SNEGSKA (reference sequence). Written as DNA, the CDR3 is TGCAGTGCTAGAGATCTGGGAGCGGCTAGAGATACGCAGTATTTT. Protein product: CSARDLGAARDTQYF.

The chain is built from TRBV29-1 and TRBJ2-1; D remains ambiguous. This CDR3 contains 12 residues. CDR1 and CDR2 from the germline V gene are SQVTM and ANQGSEA. The V gene lost 5 bases and the J gene lost 5 bases, with 10 bases spanning the gap. DNA for the CDR3: TGCAGCGTTTTAGGTAATCACAATGAGCAGTTCTTC. This encodes CSVLGNHNEQFF.

Notes on this clonotype: A much bigger clone sits one base away, suggesting this may be a read error. The V and J genes are TRBV6-2 or TRBV6-3 and TRBJ1-4; tentative D call: TRBD1 (5 bases). The CDR3 has 13 amino acids. Germline CDR1 and CDR2: MNHEY and SVGEGT. Written as DNA, the CDR3 is TGTGCCAGCACGGGACTTGGGGATGAAAAACCGTTTTTT. Translated, it gives CASTGLGDEKPFF.

This clonotype was picked up many times. V gene TRBV5-1 combines with J gene TRBJ2-7, with D maybe TRBD1 (5 bases). From germline, CDR1 is SGHRS and CDR2 YFSETQ. The CDR3 loop spans 15 amino acids. Trimming cost V 0 bases and J 0 bases, with 10 bases left between them. CDR3 sequence (DNA): TGCGCCAGCAGCTTGGACAGGTCGCTCTCCTACGAGCAGTACTTC. Its translation is CASSLDRSLSYEQYF.

This clonotype was recorded many times. The chain has TRBV10-3 and TRBJ2-1; 8 nucleotides line up with TRBD2. The CDR3 is 14 amino acids. In germline, CDR1 is ENHRY, CDR2 SYGVKD. Losses at the gene ends were 5 bases for V and 5 bases for J; bases not matched to a gene: 5. Here the CDR3 DNA reads TGTGCCATCAGTTTCACTAGCGGAAACAATGAGCAGTTCTTC. It yields the protein CAISFTSGNNEQFF.